The clone carrying this T cell receptor beta chain has a handful of counts. Its antigen is unknown. These data belong to a study of response to subunit inactivated influenza vaccine. The germline gives CDR1 DFQATT, CDR2 SNEGSKA (reference sequence). The V end lost 1 base, the J end lost 0 bases, and 10 bases lay between the germline ends. The length of the CDR3 is 14 residues. TCRdb ran MiXCR on the RT-PCR reads and lists one entry per CDR3 protein. The data show around 850,000 distinct CDR3 sequences, around 18% seen once. Findings and caveats of the study: Authors suggested each seasonal influenza vaccination recruits few new T cells.

The source material was PBMCs from blood, sampled 5 days after vaccination. This clonotype originated in a man aged 50-60 years who received an inactivated influenza vaccine. The chain carries TRBV20-1 and TRBJ2-7, with D perhaps TRBD2 (6 bases). CDR3 DNA sequence: TGCAGTGCTAGAGGACGGGGGAACTCCTACGAGCAGTACTTC. Its protein is CSARGRGNSYEQYF.